A single sample is the source of the 21 T cell receptor beta chains below, sequenced in a study of T cells expressing NK-cell markers. After re-calling the 5' RACE reads, TCRdb lists one entry per CDR3 protein, DNA absent. The sample includes around 180,000 distinct CDR3 sequences. Sequenced: blood T cells: a sorted CD56 or NKG2C T cell subset, CD4+ or CD8+ T cells, or bulk PBMC T cells (not recorded which). The receptors stem from a man aged 18-75 years in good health.

This chain links TRBV7-9 with TRBJ2-1. Germline values: CDR1 SEHNR, CDR2 FQNEAQ (reference sequence). The CDR3 covers 12 residues. This chain's CDR3 is CASSPHRHEQFF.

The CDR3: CASSDWRGGAVEQYF. V usage is TRBV19 and J usage is TRBJ2-7; as DNA is missing, the TRBD2 call by TCRdb cannot be tested. This CDR3 is built from 15 residues. CDR1 is LNHDA, CDR2 SQIVND, per germline (reference sequence).

The V and J genes are TRBV2 and TRBJ2-7; TCRdb's D call of TRBD2 is untestable without DNA. Germline V CDR1 and CDR2: SNHLY, FYNNEI. The CDR3 has 15 amino acids. CDR3: CASSEERASITEQYF.

The chain links TRBV12-3 or TRBV12-4 to TRBJ1-1. The CDR3 spans 14 residues. The CDR3: CASSDGAGDTEAFF.

The chain employs TRBV5-1 and TRBJ2-3; TCRdb outputs TRBD2, but without DNA this stays unchecked. CDR3 length: 15 residues. CDR1 is SGHRS, CDR2 YFSETQ, per germline. CDR3 sequence: CASSLTSGVADTQYF.

V and J are TRBV27 and TRBJ2-5. Germline assignment: CDR1 MNHEY and CDR2 SMNVEV (reference sequence). CDR3 length: 11 amino acids. The chain's CDR3 is CASSSRGHQYF.

This chain uses TRBV14 with TRBJ1-1; TCRdb gives TRBD1 as the D gene, but with no DNA this cannot be confirmed. Germline CDR1 is SGHDN and CDR2 is FVKESK. This CDR3 contains 18 residues. This chain's CDR3 is CASSPDLEPGPWFTEAFF.

The chain is built from TRBV30 and TRBJ1-1; TCRdb proposes TRBD1, but this gene call is untestable without DNA. The CDR3 loop spans 14 amino acids. CDR1 and CDR2 (germline): GTSNPN, SVGIG (reference sequence). The CDR3 region is CAWGQIGGLTEAFF.

The gene calls are TRBV29-1 and TRBJ2-5; the TCRdb call, TRBD2, lacks DNA for checking. Germline V gene data show CDR1 as SQVTM and CDR2 as ANQGSEA. This CDR3 is 15 amino acids long. The CDR3 loop reads CSVPPLRGVQETQYF.

V gene TRBV5-6 combines with J gene TRBJ1-4; lacking DNA, the TRBD1 call made by TCRdb goes unchecked. CDR1 is SGHDT, CDR2 YYEEEE, per germline. This CDR3 is built from 17 residues. The CDR3 loop reads CASSQPGTGSTNEKLFF.

The V and J genes are TRBV9 and TRBJ2-7; TCRdb calls TRBD2, which cannot be checked without DNA. Germline V gives CDR1 SGDLS, CDR2 YYNGEE. The length of the CDR3 is 14 residues. The chain's CDR3 is CASSVNQAGSEQYF.

The gene calls are TRBV4-1 and TRBJ2-3. Germline V gene data show CDR1 as MGHRA and CDR2 as YSYEKL. CDR3 size: 14 residues. This CDR3 reads CASSPHPLGDTQYF.

CDR3 residues: CASSAGGETQYF. This chain links TRBV11-2 with TRBJ2-5. CDR1 SGHAT and CDR2 FQNNGV come from the germline V gene. This CDR3 is built from 12 residues.

The chain has TRBV30 and TRBJ1-1. Germline V CDR1 and CDR2: GTSNPN, SVGIG (reference sequence). The CDR3 is 16 amino acids. CDR3 amino acids: CAWKLEEQSMNTEAFF.

The genes are TRBV19 and TRBJ2-2; as DNA is missing, the TRBD2 call by TCRdb cannot be tested. This CDR3 is built from 16 residues. Germline V CDR1 and CDR2: LNHDA, SQIVND (reference sequence). The CDR3 here is CASSIILAGFTGELFF.

The chain recombines TRBV2 with TRBJ2-2. This CDR3 has 15 residues. The germline V gene encodes CDR1 SNHLY and CDR2 FYNNEI. The CDR3 protein is CASSDRAFATGELFF.

The chain uses TRBV5-5 and TRBJ1-1. Germline CDR1 is SGHKS and CDR2 is YYEKEE (reference sequence). This CDR3 has 15 amino acids. This chain's CDR3 is CASSIYPREGTEAFF.

This chain uses TRBV12-3 or TRBV12-4 with TRBJ2-5; TCRdb indicates TRBD2, and absent DNA this call remains unverified. This CDR3 contains 17 residues. The CDR3 reads CASSTPTSGGPQETQYF.

The chain combines TRBV27 with TRBJ2-3; TCRdb gives TRBD1 as the D gene, but with no DNA this cannot be confirmed. CDR3 length equals 13 residues. Germline CDR1 MNHEY, CDR2 SMNVEV (reference sequence). The CDR3 loop reads CASSVRVADTQYF.

V is TRBV5-5 and J is TRBJ2-3. Germline lookup yields CDR1 SGHKS and CDR2 YYEKEE (reference sequence). The CDR3 contains 12 residues. The CDR3 protein is CASSLEFDTQYF.

The chain has TRBV5-6 and TRBJ2-7; lacking DNA, the TRBD1 call made by TCRdb goes unchecked. Germline assignment: CDR1 SGHDT and CDR2 YYEEEE. This CDR3 has 16 amino acids. The CDR3 loop reads CASSLVSGTGVHEQYF. The full variable domain, rest sourced from reference TRBV5-6 and TRBJ2-7, is DAGVTQSPTHLIKTRGQQVTLRCSPKSGHDTVSWYQQALGQGPQFIFQYYEEEERQRGNFPDRFSGHQFPNYSSELNVNALLLGDSALYLCASSLVSGTGVHEQYFGPGTRLTVT.